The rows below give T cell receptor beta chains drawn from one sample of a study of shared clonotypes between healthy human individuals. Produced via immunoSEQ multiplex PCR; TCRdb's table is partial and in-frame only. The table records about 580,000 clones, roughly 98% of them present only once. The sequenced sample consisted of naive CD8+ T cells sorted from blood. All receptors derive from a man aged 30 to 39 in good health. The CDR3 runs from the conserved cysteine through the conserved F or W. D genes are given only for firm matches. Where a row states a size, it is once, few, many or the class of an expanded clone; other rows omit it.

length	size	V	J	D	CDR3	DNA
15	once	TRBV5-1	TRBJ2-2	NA	CASSLKPGGNGELFF	TGCGCCAGCAGCTTAAAACCCGGGGGTAACGGGGAGCTGTTTTTT
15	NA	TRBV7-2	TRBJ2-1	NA	CASSASGMTYNEQFF	TGTGCCAGCAGCGCCTCCGGGATGACCTACAATGAGCAGTTCTTC
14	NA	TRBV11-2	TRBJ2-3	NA	CASSFETSTDTQYF	TGTGCCAGCAGCTTCGAGACTAGCACAGATACGCAGTATTTT
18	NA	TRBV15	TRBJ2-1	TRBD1	CATSRSRGQTSSYNEQFF	TGTGCCACCAGCAGATCCAGGGGACAGACGAGCTCCTACAATGAGCAGTTCTTC
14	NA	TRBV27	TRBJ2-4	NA	CASSLGMFKNIQYF	TGTGCCAGCAGTTTGGGCATGTTCAAAAACATTCAGTACTTC
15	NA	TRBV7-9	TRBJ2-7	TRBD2	CASSTTSGTLYEQYF	TGTGCCAGCAGTACGACTAGCGGTACCCTCTACGAGCAGTACTTC
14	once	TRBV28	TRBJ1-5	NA	CASSMTLSNQPQHF	TGTGCCAGCAGTATGACCCTTAGCAATCAGCCCCAGCATTTT
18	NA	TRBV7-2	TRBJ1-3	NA	CASSSVTITATSGNTIYF	TGTGCCAGCAGCTCCGTCACGATAACGGCTACCTCTGGAAACACCATATATTTT
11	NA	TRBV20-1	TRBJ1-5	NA	CSASDLETQHF	TGCAGTGCCTCGGACTTGGAGACCCAGCATTTT
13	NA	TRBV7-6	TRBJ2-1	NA	CASSFFLGDEQFF	TGTGCCAGCAGCTTTTTCTTGGGGGATGAGCAGTTCTTC
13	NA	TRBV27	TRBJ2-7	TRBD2	CASRTSGSYEQYF	TGTGCCAGTAGGACTAGCGGGAGTTACGAGCAGTACTTC
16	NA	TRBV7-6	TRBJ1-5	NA	CASSLGIRGSNQPQHF	TGTGCCAGCAGCTTAGGGATTCGGGGAAGCAATCAGCCCCAGCATTTT
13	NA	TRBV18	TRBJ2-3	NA	CASSEIPTDTQYF	TGTGCCAGCTCAGAGATACCTACAGATACGCAGTATTTT
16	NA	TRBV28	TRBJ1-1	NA	CASSSLPGGMNTEAFF	TGTGCCAGCAGTTCCCTTCCTGGGGGCATGAACACTGAAGCTTTCTTT
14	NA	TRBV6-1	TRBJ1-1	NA	CASSEAVVDTEAFF	TGTGCCAGCAGTGAAGCGGTGGTGGACACTGAAGCTTTCTTT
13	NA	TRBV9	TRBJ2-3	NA	CASEGDDTDTQYF	TGTGCCAGCGAGGGAGACGACACAGATACGCAGTATTTT
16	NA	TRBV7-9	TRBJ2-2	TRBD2	CASSITSGMNTGELFF	TGTGCCAGCAGCATAACTAGCGGGATGAACACCGGGGAGCTGTTTTTT
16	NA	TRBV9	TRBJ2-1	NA	CASSGGPANSYNEQFF	TGTGCCAGCAGCGGTGGTCCGGCGAACTCCTACAATGAGCAGTTCTTC
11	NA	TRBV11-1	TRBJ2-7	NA	CASSLGHEQYF	TGTGCCAGCAGCTTAGGCCACGAGCAGTACTTC
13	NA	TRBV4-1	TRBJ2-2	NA	CASSWLNTGELFF	TGCGCCAGCAGTTGGCTTAACACCGGGGAGCTGTTTTTT
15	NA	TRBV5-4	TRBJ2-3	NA	CASSPVGGSIDTQYF	TGTGCCAGCAGCCCGGTCGGAGGAAGCATTGATACGCAGTATTTT
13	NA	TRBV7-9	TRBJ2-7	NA	CASSPESAYEQYF	TGTGCCAGCAGCCCTGAGTCTGCCTACGAGCAGTACTTC
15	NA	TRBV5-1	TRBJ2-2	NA	CASSLSQLNTGELFF	TGCGCCAGCAGCTTGTCCCAACTCAACACCGGGGAGCTGTTTTTT
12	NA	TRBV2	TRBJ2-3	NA	CASSNRRDTQYF	TGTGCCAGCAGCAACCGAAGAGATACGCAGTATTTT
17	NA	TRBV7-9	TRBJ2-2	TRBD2	CASSLDFGTSGSGELFF	TGTGCCAGCAGCTTAGATTTCGGGACTAGCGGATCCGGGGAGCTGTTTTTT
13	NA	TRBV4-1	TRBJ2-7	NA	CASSQEDSYEQYF	TGCGCCAGCAGCCAAGAAGATTCCTACGAGCAGTACTTC
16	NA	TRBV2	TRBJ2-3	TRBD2	CASSDRTSRATDTQYF	TGTGCCAGCAGTGATCGGACTAGTCGGGCCACAGATACGCAGTATTTT
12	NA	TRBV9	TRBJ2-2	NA	CASRSVTGELFF	TGTGCCAGCAGGAGCGTTACCGGGGAGCTGTTTTTT
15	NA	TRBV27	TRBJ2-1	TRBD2	CASSLLSGSHNEQFF	TGTGCCAGCAGTTTGCTTAGCGGGAGTCATAATGAGCAGTTCTTC
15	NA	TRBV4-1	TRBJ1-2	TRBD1	CASSLGQGWAGGYTF	TGCGCCAGCAGCCTCGGACAGGGGTGGGCGGGTGGCTACACCTTC
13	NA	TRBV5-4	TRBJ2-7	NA	CASGTFSSYEQYF	TGTGCCAGCGGGACATTCAGCTCCTACGAGCAGTACTTC
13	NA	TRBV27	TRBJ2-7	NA	CASSFVGSYEQYF	TGTGCCAGCAGTTTCGTTGGTTCCTACGAGCAGTACTTC
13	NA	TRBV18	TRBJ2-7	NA	CASSPDSSYEQYF	TGTGCCAGCTCACCGGACAGCTCCTACGAGCAGTACTTC
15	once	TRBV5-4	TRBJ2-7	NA	CASSSSGTLFYEQYF	TGTGCCAGCAGTTCTTCCGGGACCCTATTCTACGAGCAGTACTTC
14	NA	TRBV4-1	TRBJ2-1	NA	CASSQVGTYNEQFF	TGCGCCAGCAGCCAAGTTGGGACCTACAATGAGCAGTTCTTC
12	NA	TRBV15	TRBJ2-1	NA	CATSRVNNEQFF	TGTGCCACCAGCAGAGTAAACAATGAGCAGTTCTTC
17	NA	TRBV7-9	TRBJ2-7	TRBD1	CASSLGPGTGRHYEQYF	TGTGCCAGCAGCTTAGGGCCAGGGACAGGGAGGCACTACGAGCAGTACTTC
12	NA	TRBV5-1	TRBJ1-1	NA	CASTTGNTEAFF	TGCGCCAGCACTACAGGGAACACTGAAGCTTTCTTT
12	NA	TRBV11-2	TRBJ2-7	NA	CASSSPSGEQYF	TGTGCCAGCAGTTCCCCCTCTGGCGAGCAGTACTTC
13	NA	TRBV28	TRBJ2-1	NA	CASTESGDNEQFF	TGTGCCAGCACCGAATCAGGGGACAATGAGCAGTTCTTC
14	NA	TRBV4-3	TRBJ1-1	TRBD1	CASSRDRGNTEAFF	TGCGCCAGCAGCCGGGACAGGGGGAACACTGAAGCTTTCTTT
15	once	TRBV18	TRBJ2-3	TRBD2	CASSPPTGGTDTQYF	TGTGCCAGCTCACCACCGACGGGAGGGACAGATACGCAGTATTTT
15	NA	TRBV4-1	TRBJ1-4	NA	CASSEAGSRYEKLFF	TGCGCCAGCAGCGAAGCTGGTTCGAGGTATGAAAAACTGTTTTTT
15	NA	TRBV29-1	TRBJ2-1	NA	CSVREDGEGNNEQFF	TGCAGCGTACGAGAGGACGGCGAGGGGAACAATGAGCAGTTCTTC
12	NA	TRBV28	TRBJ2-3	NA	CASPRATDTQYF	TGTGCCAGCCCGAGGGCCACAGATACGCAGTATTTT
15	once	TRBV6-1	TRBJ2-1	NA	CASSDRGVPYNEQFF	TGTGCCAGCAGTGATAGAGGGGTTCCCTACAATGAGCAGTTCTTC
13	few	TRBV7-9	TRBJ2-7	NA	CASSLAGLNEQYF	TGTGCCAGCAGCTTAGCTGGGCTCAACGAGCAGTACTTC
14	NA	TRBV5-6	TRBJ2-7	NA	CASSLWERIYEQYF	TGTGCCAGCAGCTTGTGGGAGCGGATATACGAGCAGTACTTC
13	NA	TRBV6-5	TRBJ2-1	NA	CASSYSPHNEQFF	TGTGCCAGCAGTTACTCCCCACACAATGAGCAGTTCTTC
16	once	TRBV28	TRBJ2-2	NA	CATRAYKREGAGELFF	TGTGCCACCCGGGCCTACAAACGGGAAGGGGCCGGGGAGCTGTTTTTT
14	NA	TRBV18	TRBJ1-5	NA	CASSGGQRDQPQHF	TGTGCCAGCTCGGGCGGACAGCGTGATCAGCCCCAGCATTTT
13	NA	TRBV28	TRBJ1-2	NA	CASGYRANYGYTF	TGTGCCAGCGGATACAGGGCTAACTATGGCTACACCTTC